A single sample is the source of the 17 T cell receptor beta chains below, sequenced in a study of CD8 T cells in ankylosing spondylitis. Study-level points and caveats: In ankylosing spondylitis blood, a motif of about 8 highly homologous TCR beta variants appeared characteristic.

TCRdb re-called the 5' RACE reads through MiXCR, storing one row per CDR3 protein. The sample records approximately 400,000 distinct CDR3 sequences, roughly 26% being singletons. For these TCRs, the target antigens are not known. Sequencing used blood, either unsorted or a sorted T cell fraction (not recorded which). These TCRs come from a male donor with ankylosing spondylitis.

V is TRBV18 and J is TRBJ1-4, with D uncertain. The V end lost 3 bases, the J end lost 6 bases, and 14 bases lay between the germline ends. The CDR3 has 15 amino acids. Germline lookup yields CDR1 KGHSH and CDR2 LQKENI. CDR3: CASSPRPRGDEKLFF. In DNA form, the CDR3 reads TGTGCCAGCTCACCCCGGCCCCGCGGGGATGAAAAACTGTTTTTT.

This clonotype was detected only a few times. The V and J genes are TRBV29-1 and TRBJ1-4, with unresolved D. Trimming pared 2 bases from V and 10 bases from J, leaving 11 bases between. The CDR3 covers 12 residues. CDR1 and CDR2 from the germline V gene are SQVTM and ANQGSEA. CDR3 nucleotide sequence: TGCAGCGTTGAAATCCCCTACCGAAAACTGTTTTTT. This gives the protein CSVEIPYRKLFF.

This chain uses TRBV10-3 with TRBJ2-5; 11 bases are a match to TRBD1. V lost 6 bases and J lost 4; bases outside the gene matches: 4. Germline V gene data show CDR1 as ENHRY and CDR2 as SYGVKD. The CDR3 contains 14 residues. Here the CDR3 reads CAISSGTGGETQYF. The CDR3 DNA reads TGTGCCATCAGCTCCGGGACAGGGGGAGAGACCCAGTACTTC.

This chain links TRBV19 with TRBJ2-7; a possible D gene is TRBD2 (5 bases). Germline lookup yields CDR1 LNHDA and CDR2 SQIVND (reference sequence). The V and J ends lost 4 bases and 5 bases respectively, with 12 bases between them. CDR3 length: 13 amino acids. The CDR3 region has the DNA TGTGCCAGTAGTACCCCGACGGGAAACGAGCAGTACTTC. Residues: CASSTPTGNEQYF.

This clonotype has more than one count but fewer than ten. The chain recombines TRBV6-2 or TRBV6-3 with TRBJ2-1; 9 bases line up with TRBD2. This CDR3 has 16 amino acids. Trimming cost V 5 bases and J 6 bases; bases outside gene matches: 11. CDR1 is MNHEY, CDR2 SVGEGT, per germline. This CDR3 reads CASSSLAGPPPNEQFF. DNA of the CDR3: TGTGCCAGCAGTAGTCTAGCGGGACCTCCGCCCAATGAGCAGTTCTTC.

This chain links TRBV24-1 with TRBJ1-1; D remains ambiguous. Trimming removed 0 bases from V and 1 base from J, with 8 bases in between. Germline values: CDR1 KGHDR, CDR2 SFDVKD. CDR3 length: 15 amino acids. CDR3 in amino acids: CATSDLTRENTEAFF. CDR3 nucleotides: TGTGCCACCAGTGATTTGACACGGGAGAACACTGAAGCTTTCTTT.

This clonotype has more than one count but fewer than ten. The chain carries TRBV7-9 and TRBJ1-2; maybe TRBD1 (5 bases). The CDR3 is made up of 13 amino acids. Trimming removed 6 bases at V and 1 base at J, with 9 bases between. The germline gives CDR1 SEHNR, CDR2 FQNEAQ (reference sequence). CDR3 loop: CASSFDSNYGYTF. The CDR3 DNA is TGTGCCAGCAGTTTCGACAGTAACTATGGCTACACCTTC.

This clonotype occurred once. The rearrangement uses TRBV11-2 and TRBJ1-1; 10 nucleotides match TRBD1. With 10 bases clipped from V and 11 bases from J, the junction kept 10 bases outside the gene matches. The germline V gene has CDR1 SGHAT and CDR2 FQNNGV. There are 12 residues in the CDR3. In DNA form, the CDR3 reads TGTGCCATCTTTATTGGGACAGGGGCGGCTTTCTTT. Translation: CAIFIGTGAAFF.

This clonotype was picked up a small number of times. The rearrangement links TRBV20-1 to TRBJ2-5; 9 bases agree with TRBD2. The CDR3 runs to 14 residues. V shed 1 base and J 5 bases; nucleotides not matched to a gene: 5. Germline V gene data show CDR1 as DFQATT and CDR2 as SNEGSKA (reference sequence). CDR3 coding DNA: TGCAGTGCTAGAGTTAGCGGGGGCGGGGAGACCCAGTACTTC. Translated: CSARVSGGGETQYF.

V and J are TRBV4-1 and TRBJ1-4; D call uncertain. This CDR3 region has 16 residues. The germline V gene has CDR1 MGHRA and CDR2 YSYEKL. V gave up 1 base and J gave up 0 bases, with 9 bases separating them. The CDR3 coding sequence is TGCGCCAGCAGCCAAGGAGGGTCCTCAACTAATGAAAAACTGTTTTTT. Amino acids: CASSQGGSSTNEKLFF.

In its sample, this clonotype was seen a few times. The chain links TRBV20-1 to TRBJ1-5; D might be TRBD1 (6 bases). Deletions cut 4 bases from V and 0 bases from J, with 16 bases between. Germline V gene sequence: CDR1 DFQATT, CDR2 SNEGSKA (reference sequence). The CDR3 has 16 amino acids. The CDR3 DNA follows: TGCAGTGCTAACCCAATTACAGGGTATAGCAATCAGCCCCAGCATTTT. It specifies CSANPITGYSNQPQHF.

This clonotype was seen a few times. The rearrangement uses TRBV5-6 and TRBJ2-1; no reliable D call. Germline CDR1 is SGHDT and CDR2 is YYEEEE. The germline V and J ends were trimmed by 2 bases and 9 bases, with 6 bases remaining between them. The CDR3 contains 11 residues. The CDR3 loop reads CASSLESEQFF. CDR3 DNA: TGTGCCAGCAGCTTAGAGAGTGAGCAGTTCTTC.

A few counts support this clonotype. This sequence joins TRBV5-1 and TRBJ1-1, with 9 positions matching TRBD1. There are 13 residues in the CDR3. The germline V gene encodes CDR1 SGHRS and CDR2 YFSETQ. V dropped 4 bases and J dropped 5; count of bases not matched to a gene: 3. The chain's CDR3 is CASSTGGYTEAFF. The CDR3 DNA follows: TGCGCCAGCAGCACAGGGGGCTATACTGAAGCTTTCTTT.

This clonotype showed up just a few times. This chain uses TRBV20-1 with TRBJ1-4; 7 nucleotides line up with TRBD1. V lost 0 bases, J lost 2 bases, and 3 bases stayed unmatched. This CDR3 has 15 amino acids. Germline values: CDR1 DFQATT, CDR2 SNEGSKA (reference sequence). The DNA of the CDR3 is TGCAGTGCTAGAGACCCGACAGGGACTAATGAAAAACTGTTTTTT. Protein: CSARDPTGTNEKLFF.

The chain carries TRBV7-6 and TRBJ2-1, with D unresolved. Germline V lookup: CDR1 SGHVS, CDR2 FNYEAQ. The V end was cut by 4 bases, the J end by 0 bases, with 10 bases between. The CDR3 is 15 residues long. The CDR3 DNA reads as TGTGCCAGCAGCTATGAGAGGAGCTCCTACAATGAGCAGTTCTTC. This encodes CASSYERSSYNEQFF. The full variable domain, in which reference TRBV7-6 and TRBJ2-1 provide the parts outside the CDR3, is GAGVSQSPRYKVTKRGQDVALRCDPISGHVSLYWYRQALGQGPEFLTYFNYEAQQDKSGLPNDRFSAERPEGSISTLTIQRTEQRDSAMYRCASSYERSSYNEQFFGPGTRLTVL.

The rearrangement links TRBV2 to TRBJ2-1; maybe TRBD2 (5 bases). The CDR3 sequence is 14 residues long. The V gene lost 7 bases and the J gene lost 0 bases, with 10 bases spanning the gap. Germline CDR1 reads SNHLY; CDR2 reads FYNNEI. The CDR3 spells CASTLDFSYNEQFF. The CDR3 bases are TGTGCCAGCACCCTGGACTTCTCCTACAATGAGCAGTTCTTC.

This clonotype was seen more than once but under ten times. The gene calls are TRBV7-9 and TRBJ2-6, with D uncertain. The CDR3 spans 14 residues. In germline, CDR1 is SEHNR, CDR2 FQNEAQ (reference sequence). Between the trimmed V and J ends, which lost 8 bases and 0 bases, there was a span of 8 bases. This CDR3 is CASGSTSGANVLTF. For the CDR3, the DNA is TGTGCCAGCGGATCCACCTCTGGGGCCAACGTCCTGACTTTC.